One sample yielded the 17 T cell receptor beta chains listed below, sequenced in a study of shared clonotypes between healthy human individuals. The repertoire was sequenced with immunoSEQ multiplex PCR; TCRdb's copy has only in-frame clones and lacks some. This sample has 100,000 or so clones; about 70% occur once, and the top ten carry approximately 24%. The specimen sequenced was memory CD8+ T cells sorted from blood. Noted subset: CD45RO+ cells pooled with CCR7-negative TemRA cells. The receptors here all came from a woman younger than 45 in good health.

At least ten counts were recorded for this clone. CDR3 loop: CASSEDTSGSNEQYF. The CDR3 nucleotides read TGTGCCAGCAGTGAAGACACTAGCGGGAGTAACGAGCAGTACTTC. The rearrangement joins TRBV6-1 to TRBJ2-7, with 11 positions matching TRBD2. Losses at the gene ends were 1 base for V and 5 bases for J; bases not matched to a gene: 4. The germline CDR1 and CDR2 sequences are MNHNS and SASEGT. The CDR3 spans 15 residues.

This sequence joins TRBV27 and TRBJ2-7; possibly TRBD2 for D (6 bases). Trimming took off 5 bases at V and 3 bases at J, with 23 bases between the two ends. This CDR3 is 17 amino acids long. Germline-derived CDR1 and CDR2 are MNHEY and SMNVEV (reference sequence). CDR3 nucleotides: TGTGCCAGCAGTCGAGGGGACTTCAAAACAAGGGGCTACGAGCAGTACTTC. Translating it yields CASSRGDFKTRGYEQYF.

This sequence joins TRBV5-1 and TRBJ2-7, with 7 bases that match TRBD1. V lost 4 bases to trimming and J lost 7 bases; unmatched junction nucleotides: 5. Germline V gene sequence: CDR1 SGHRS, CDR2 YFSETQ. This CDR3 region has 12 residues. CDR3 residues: CASSTGVGEQYF. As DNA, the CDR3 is TGCGCCAGCAGCACAGGGGTGGGGGAGCAGTACTTC.

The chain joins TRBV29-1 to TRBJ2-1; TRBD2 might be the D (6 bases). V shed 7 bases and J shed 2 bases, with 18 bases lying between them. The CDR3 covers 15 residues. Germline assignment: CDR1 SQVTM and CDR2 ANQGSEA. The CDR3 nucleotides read TGCAGCGCCCTAGTCCCGGGGGTTGCCTACAATGAGCAGTTCTTC. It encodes CSALVPGVAYNEQFF.

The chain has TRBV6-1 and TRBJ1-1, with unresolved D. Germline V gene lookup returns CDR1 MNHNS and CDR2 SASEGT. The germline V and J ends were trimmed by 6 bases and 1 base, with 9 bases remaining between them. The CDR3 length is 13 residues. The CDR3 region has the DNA TGTGCCAGCAGGGAACTCGAGAACACTGAAGCTTTCTTT. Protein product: CASRELENTEAFF.

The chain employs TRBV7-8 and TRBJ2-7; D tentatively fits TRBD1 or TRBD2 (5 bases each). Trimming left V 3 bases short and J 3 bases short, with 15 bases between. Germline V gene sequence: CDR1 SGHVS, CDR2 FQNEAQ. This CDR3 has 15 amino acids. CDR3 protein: CASSFIPVRGYEQYF. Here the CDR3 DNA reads TGTGCCAGCAGCTTCATTCCAGTGAGGGGCTACGAGCAGTACTTC.

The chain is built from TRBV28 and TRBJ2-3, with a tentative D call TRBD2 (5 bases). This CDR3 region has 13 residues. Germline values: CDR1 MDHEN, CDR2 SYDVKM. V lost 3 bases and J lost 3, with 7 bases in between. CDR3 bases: TGTGCCAGCAGTTTGGAGCGGACAGATACGCAGTATTTT. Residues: CASSLERTDTQYF.

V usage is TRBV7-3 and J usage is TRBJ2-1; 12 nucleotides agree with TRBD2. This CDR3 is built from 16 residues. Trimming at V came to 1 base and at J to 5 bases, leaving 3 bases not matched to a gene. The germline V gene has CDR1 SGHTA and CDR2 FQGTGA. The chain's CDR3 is CASSLMRLAGDNEQFF. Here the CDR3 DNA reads TGTGCCAGCAGCTTAATGAGACTAGCGGGAGACAATGAGCAGTTCTTC.

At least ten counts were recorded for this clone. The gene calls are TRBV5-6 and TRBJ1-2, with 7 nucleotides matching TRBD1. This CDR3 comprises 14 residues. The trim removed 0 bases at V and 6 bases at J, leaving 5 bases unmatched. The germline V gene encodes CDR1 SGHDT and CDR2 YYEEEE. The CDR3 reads CASSLDRGTDGYTF. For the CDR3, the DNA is TGTGCCAGCAGCTTGGACAGGGGTACGGATGGCTACACCTTC.

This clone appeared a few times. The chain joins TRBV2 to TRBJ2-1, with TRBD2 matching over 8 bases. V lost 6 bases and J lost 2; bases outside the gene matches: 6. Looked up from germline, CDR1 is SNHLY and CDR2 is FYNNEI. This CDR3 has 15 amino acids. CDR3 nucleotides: TGTGCCAGCAGGGCAGCGGGAGAACCCTACAATGAGCAGTTCTTC. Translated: CASRAAGEPYNEQFF.

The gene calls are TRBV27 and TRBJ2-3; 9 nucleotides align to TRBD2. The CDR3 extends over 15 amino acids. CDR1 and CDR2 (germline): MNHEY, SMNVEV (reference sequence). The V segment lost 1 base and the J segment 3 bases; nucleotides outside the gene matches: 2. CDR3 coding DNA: TGTGCCAGCAGTTTATTAGCGGGAGTGACAGATACGCAGTATTTT. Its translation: CASSLLAGVTDTQYF.

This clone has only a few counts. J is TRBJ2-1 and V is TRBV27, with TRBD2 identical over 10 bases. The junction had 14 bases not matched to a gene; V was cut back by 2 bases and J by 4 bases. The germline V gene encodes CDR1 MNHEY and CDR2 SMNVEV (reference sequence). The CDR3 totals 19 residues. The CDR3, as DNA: TGTGCCAGCAGTTTACTAGCGGGGGCACCCAGGGAGAGGTACAATGAGCAGTTCTTC. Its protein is CASSLLAGAPRERYNEQFF.

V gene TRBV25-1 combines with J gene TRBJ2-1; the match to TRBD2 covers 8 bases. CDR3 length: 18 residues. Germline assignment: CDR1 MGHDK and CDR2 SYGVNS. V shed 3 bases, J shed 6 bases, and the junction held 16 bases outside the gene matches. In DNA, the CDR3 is TGTGCCAGCAGTGAGGCTAGCCCGGGAGGGGAACGAGGCAATGAGCAGTTCTTC. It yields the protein CASSEASPGGERGNEQFF.

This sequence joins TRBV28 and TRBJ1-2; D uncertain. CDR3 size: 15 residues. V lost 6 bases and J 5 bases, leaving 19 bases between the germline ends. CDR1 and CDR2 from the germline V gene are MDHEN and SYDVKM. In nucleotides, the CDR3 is TGTGCCAGCAGCCTGGCGGACCGTTACAGTTATGGCTACACCTTC. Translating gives CASSLADRYSYGYTF.

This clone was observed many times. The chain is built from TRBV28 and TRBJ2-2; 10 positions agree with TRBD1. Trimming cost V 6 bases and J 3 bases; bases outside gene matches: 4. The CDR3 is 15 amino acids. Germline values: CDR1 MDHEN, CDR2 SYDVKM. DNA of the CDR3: TGTGCCAGCAGAGCCGGGACAGGGGACACCGGGGAGCTGTTTTTT. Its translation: CASRAGTGDTGELFF.

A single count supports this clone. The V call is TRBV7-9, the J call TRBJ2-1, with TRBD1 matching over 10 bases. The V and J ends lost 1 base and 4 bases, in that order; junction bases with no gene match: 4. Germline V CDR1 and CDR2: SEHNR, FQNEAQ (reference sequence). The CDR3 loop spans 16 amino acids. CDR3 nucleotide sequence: TGTGCCAGCAGCTTAGTTGGGACAGGGGTTTACAATGAGCAGTTCTTC. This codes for CASSLVGTGVYNEQFF.

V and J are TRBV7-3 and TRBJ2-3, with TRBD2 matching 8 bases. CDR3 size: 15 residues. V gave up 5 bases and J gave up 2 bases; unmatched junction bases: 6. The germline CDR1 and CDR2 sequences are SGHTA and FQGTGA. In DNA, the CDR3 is TGTGCCAGCAGCCAATTAGCGGGGTACACAGATACGCAGTATTTT. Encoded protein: CASSQLAGYTDTQYF.